This TCR beta chain was profiled in a study of T cell repertoires in cytomegalovirus infection. Germline CDR1 and CDR2: DFQATT and SNEGSKA (reference sequence). Deletions cut 5 bases from V and 1 base from J, with 16 bases between. The CDR3 has 15 residues. This clonotype was counted at least ten times. TCRdb itself ran the reads through MiXCR, one entry per CDR3 protein. The data show 200,000 to 250,000 distinct CDR3 sequences, with 22% seen just once and around a sixth held by the top ten. The sequenced sample was CD8+ T cells from PBMCs. The TCR was taken from a human donor in good health (CMV status not recorded). Some clones in this sample may be carry-over from other donors' samples. V is TRBV20-1 and J is TRBJ2-3, with D perhaps TRBD1 (5 bases). CDR3: CSARPSRQRTDTQYF. Here the CDR3 DNA reads TGCAGTGCTCGGCCCTCCCGACAGCGCACAGATACGCAGTATTTT.